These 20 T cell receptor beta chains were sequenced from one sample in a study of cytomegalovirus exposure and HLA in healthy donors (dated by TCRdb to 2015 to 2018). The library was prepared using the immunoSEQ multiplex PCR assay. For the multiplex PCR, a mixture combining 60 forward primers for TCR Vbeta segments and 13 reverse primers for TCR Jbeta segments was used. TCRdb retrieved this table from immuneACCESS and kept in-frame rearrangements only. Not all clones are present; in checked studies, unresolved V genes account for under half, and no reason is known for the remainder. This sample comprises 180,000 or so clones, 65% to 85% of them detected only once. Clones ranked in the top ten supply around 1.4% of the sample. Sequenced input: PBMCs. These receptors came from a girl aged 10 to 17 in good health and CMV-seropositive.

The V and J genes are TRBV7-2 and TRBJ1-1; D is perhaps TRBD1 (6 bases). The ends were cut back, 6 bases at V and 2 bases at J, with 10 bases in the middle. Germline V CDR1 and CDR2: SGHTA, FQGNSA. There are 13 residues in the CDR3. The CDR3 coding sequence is TGTGCCAGCAGGAAACAGGGAAACACTGAAGCTTTCTTT. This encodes CASRKQGNTEAFF.

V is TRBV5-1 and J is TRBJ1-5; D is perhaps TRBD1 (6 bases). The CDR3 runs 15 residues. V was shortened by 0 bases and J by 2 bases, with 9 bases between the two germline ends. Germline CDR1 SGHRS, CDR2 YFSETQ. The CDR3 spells CASSLGQDGNQPQHF. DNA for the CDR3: TGCGCCAGCAGCTTGGGACAGGATGGCAATCAGCCCCAGCATTTT.

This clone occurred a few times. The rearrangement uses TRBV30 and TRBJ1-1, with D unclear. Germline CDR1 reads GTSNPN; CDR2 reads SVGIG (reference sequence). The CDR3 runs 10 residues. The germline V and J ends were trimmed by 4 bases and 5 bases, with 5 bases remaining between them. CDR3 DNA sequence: TGTGCCTGGATGGAGACTGAAGCTTTCTTT. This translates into CAWMETEAFF.

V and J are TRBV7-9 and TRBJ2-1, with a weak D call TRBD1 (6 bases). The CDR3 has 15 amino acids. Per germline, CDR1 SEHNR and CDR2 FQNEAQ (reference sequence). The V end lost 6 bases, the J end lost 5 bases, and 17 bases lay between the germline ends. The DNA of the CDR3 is TGTGCCAGCAGGAGGAGAGAGGGGGTACACAATGAGCAGTTCTTC. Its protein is CASRRREGVHNEQFF.

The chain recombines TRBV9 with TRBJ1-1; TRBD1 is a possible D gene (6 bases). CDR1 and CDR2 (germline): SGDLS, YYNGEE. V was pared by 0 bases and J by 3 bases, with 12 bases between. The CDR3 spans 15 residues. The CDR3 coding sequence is TGTGCCAGCAGCGTAGGAAACAGGGATGACACTGAAGCTTTCTTT. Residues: CASSVGNRDDTEAFF.

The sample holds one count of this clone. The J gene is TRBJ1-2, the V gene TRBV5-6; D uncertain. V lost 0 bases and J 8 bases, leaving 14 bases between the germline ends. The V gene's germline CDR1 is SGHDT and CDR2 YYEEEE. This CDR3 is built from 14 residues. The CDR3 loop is CASSLDSVYGGYTF. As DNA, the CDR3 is TGTGCCAGCAGCTTGGACAGTGTCTATGGCGGCTACACCTTC.

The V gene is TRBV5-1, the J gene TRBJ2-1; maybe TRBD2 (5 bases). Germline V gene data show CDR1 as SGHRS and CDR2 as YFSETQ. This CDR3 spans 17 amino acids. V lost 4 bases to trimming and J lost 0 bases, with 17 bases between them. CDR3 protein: CASSVTSISDSYNEQFF. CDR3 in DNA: TGCGCCAGCAGCGTGACTTCAATTAGCGACTCCTACAATGAGCAGTTCTTC.

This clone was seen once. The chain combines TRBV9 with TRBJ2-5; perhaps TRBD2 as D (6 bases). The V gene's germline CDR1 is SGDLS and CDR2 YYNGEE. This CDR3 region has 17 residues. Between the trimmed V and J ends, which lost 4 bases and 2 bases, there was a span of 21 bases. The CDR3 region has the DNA TGTGCCAGCAGCCCCCCGGGGGTGAGGGGCTCACAAGAGACCCAGTACTTC. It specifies CASSPPGVRGSQETQYF.

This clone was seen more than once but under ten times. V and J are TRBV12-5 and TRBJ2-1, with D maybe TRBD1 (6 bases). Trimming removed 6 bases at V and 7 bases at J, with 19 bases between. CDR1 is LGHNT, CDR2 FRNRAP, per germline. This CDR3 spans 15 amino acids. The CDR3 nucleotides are TGTGCTAGTGGAACCACTACAGGGCTAGGAAATGAGCAGTTCTTC. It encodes CASGTTTGLGNEQFF. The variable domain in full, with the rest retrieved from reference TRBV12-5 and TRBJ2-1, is DARVTQTPRHKVTEMGQEVTMRCQPILGHNTVFWYRQTMMQGLELLAYFRNRAPLDDSGMPKDRFSAEMPDATLATLKIQPSEPRDSAVYFCASGTTTGLGNEQFFGPGTRLTVL.

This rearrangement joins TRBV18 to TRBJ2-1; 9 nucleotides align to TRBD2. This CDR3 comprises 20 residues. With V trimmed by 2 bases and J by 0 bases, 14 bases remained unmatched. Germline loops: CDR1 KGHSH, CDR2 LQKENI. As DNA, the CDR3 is TGTGCCAGCTCACCATGGGCTAGCGGGGTACCCTTTAGCTCCTACAATGAGCAGTTCTTC. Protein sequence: CASSPWASGVPFSSYNEQFF.

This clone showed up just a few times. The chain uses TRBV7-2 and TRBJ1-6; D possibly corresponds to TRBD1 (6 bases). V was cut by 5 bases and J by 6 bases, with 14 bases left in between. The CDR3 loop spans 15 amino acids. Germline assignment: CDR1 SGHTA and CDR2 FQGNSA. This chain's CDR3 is CASSLRGQPNSPLHF. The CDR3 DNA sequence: TGTGCCAGCAGCCTAAGAGGACAGCCTAATTCACCCCTCCACTTT.

CDR3 sequence reads: CASNRGEGYGYTF. CDR3 DNA sequence: TGTGCCAGCAATCGCGGTGAGGGCTATGGCTACACCTTC. The chain is built from TRBV6-5 and TRBJ1-2, with D hard to call. Deletions cut 7 bases from V and 4 bases from J, with 13 bases between. The CDR3 totals 13 residues. CDR1 and CDR2 (germline): MNHEY, SVGAGI.

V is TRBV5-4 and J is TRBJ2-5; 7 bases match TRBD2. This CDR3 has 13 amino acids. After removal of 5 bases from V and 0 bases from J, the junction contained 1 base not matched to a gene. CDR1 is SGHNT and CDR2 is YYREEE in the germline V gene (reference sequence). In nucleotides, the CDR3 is TGTGCCAGCAGAGGGACTAACCAAGAGACCCAGTACTTC. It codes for CASRGTNQETQYF.

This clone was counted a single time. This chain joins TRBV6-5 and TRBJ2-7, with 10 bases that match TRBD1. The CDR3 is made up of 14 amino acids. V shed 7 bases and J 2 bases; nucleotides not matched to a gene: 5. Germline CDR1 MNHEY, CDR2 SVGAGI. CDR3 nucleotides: TGTGCCAGCACCCAGGGACAGGGGACCTACGAGCAGTACTTC. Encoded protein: CASTQGQGTYEQYF.

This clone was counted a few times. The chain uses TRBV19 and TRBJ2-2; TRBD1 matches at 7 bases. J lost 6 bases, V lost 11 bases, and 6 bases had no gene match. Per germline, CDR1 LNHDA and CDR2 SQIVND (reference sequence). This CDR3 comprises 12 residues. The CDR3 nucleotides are TGTGCCGGGGAAACAGGGGCCGGGGAGCTGTTTTTT. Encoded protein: CAGETGAGELFF.

The CDR3 loop is CASRGEGTEAFF. CDR3 coding DNA: TGTGCCAGCAGGGGGGAGGGCACTGAAGCTTTCTTT. The J gene is TRBJ1-1, the V gene TRBV6-1, with D tentatively TRBD1 (5 bases). This CDR3 is built from 12 residues. Germline V lookup: CDR1 MNHNS, CDR2 SASEGT. V was trimmed by 6 bases and J by 4 bases, leaving 9 bases between them.

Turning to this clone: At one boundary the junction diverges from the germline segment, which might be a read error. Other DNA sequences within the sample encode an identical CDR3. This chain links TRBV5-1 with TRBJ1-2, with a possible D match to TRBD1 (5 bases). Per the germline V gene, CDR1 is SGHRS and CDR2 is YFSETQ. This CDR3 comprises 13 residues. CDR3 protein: CASSLAGMAGYTF. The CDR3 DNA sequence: TGTGCCAGCAGCTTGGCAGGGATGGCTGGCTACACCTTC.

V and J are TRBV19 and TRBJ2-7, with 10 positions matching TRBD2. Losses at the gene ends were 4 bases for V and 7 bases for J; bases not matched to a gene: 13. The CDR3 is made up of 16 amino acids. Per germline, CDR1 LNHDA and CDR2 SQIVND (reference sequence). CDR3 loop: CASSRGFLAGVEEQYF. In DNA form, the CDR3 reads TGTGCCAGTAGTAGAGGGTTCCTAGCGGGGGTAGAAGAGCAGTACTTC. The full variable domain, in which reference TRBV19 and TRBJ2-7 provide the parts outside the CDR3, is DGGITQSPKYLFRKEGQNVTLSCEQNLNHDAMYWYRQDPGQGLRLIYYSQIVNDFQKGDIAEGYSVSREKKESFPLTVTSAQKNPTAFYLCASSRGFLAGVEEQYFGPGTRLTVT.

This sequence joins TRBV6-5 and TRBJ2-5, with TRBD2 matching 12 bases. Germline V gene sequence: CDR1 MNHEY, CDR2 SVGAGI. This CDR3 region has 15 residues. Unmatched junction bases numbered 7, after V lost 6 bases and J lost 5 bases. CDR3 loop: CASSPSGRAYETQYF. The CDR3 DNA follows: TGTGCCAGCAGCCCTAGCGGGAGGGCCTATGAGACCCAGTACTTC.

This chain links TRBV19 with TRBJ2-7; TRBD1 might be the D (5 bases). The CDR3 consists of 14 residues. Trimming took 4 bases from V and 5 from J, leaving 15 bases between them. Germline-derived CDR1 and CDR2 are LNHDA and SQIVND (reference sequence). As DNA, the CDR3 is TGTGCCAGTAGTACCAAAGGGGTCGGACACGAGCAGTACTTC. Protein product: CASSTKGVGHEQYF. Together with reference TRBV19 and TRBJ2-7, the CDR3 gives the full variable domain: DGGITQSPKYLFRKEGQNVTLSCEQNLNHDAMYWYRQDPGQGLRLIYYSQIVNDFQKGDIAEGYSVSREKKESFPLTVTSAQKNPTAFYLCASSTKGVGHEQYFGPGTRLTVT.